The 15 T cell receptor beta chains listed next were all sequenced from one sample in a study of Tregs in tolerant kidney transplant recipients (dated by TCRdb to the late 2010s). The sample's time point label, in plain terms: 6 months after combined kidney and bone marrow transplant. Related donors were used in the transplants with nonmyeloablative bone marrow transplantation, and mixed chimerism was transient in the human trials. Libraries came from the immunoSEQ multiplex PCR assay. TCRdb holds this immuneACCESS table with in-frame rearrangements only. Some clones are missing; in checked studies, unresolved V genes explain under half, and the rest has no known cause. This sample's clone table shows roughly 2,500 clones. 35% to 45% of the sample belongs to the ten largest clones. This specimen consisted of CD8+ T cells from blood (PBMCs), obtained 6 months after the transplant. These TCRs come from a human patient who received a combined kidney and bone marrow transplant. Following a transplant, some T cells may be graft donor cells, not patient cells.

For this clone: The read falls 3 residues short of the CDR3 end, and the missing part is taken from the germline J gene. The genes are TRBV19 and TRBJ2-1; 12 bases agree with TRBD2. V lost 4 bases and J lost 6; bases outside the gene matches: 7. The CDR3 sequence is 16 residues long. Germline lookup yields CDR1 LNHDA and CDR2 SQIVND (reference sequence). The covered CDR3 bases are TGTGCCAGTAGTACCGCTAGCGGGAGGGCCGGCAATGAG. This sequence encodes CASSTASGRAGNE. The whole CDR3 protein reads CASSTASGRAGNEQFF.

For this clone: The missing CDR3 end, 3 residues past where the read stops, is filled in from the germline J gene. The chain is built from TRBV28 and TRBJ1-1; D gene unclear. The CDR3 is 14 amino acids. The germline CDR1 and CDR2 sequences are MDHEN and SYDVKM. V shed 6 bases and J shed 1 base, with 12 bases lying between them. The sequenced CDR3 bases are TGTGCCAGCAGCTCATCCGCAGGGAACACTGAA. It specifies CASSSSAGNTE. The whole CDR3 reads CASSSSAGNTEAFF. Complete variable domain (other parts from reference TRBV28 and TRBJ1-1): DVKVTQSSRYLVKRTGEKVFLECVQDMDHENMFWYRQDPGLGLRLIYFSYDVKMKEKGDIPEGYSVSREKKERFSLILESASTNQTSMYLCASSSSAGNTEAFFGQGTRLTVV.

CDR3 bases read: TGTGCCAGTAGTCCACGACTGATGAACACTGAA. It codes for CASSPRLMNTE. The complete CDR3 reads CASSPRLMNTEAFF. The J gene is TRBJ1-1, the V gene TRBV19; unclear D gene. The CDR3 end is not reached by the read, which stops 3 residues before it; the germline J gene fills it in. CDR3 length: 14 residues. Germline lookup yields CDR1 LNHDA and CDR2 SQIVND (reference sequence). V lost 5 bases and J lost 0, with 10 bases in between.

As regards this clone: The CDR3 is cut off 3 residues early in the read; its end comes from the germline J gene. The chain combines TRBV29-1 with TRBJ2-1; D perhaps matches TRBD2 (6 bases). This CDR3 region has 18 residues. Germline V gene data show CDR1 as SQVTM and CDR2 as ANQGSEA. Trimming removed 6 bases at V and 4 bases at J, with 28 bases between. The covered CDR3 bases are TGCAGCGTGACGGGACTGTTCGAGGGGTTTAGAGAATACAATGAG. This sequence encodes CSVTGLFEGFREYNE. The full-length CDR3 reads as CSVTGLFEGFREYNEQFF.

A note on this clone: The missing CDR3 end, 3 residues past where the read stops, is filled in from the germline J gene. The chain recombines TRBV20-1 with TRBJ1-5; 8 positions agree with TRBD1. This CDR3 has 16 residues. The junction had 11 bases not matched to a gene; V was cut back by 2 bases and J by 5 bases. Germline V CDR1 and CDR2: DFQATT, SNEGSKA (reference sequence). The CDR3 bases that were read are TGCAGTGCTAGACGACAGGGGAGTGTATTGGATCAGCCC. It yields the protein CSARRQGSVLDQP. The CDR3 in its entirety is CSARRQGSVLDQPQHF.

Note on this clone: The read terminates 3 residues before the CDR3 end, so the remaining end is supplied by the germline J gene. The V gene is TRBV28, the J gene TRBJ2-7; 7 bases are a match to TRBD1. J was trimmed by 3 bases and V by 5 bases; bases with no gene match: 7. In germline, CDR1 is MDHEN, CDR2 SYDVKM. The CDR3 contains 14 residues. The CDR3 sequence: CASSITRDSYEQYF. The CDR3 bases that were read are TGTGCCAGCAGTATTACCCGGGACAGCTACGAG.

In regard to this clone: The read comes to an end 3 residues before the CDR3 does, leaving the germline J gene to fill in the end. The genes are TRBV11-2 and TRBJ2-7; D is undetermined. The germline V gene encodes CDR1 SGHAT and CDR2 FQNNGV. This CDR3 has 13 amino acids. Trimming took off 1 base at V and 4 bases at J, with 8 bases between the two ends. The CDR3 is CASSLGAVYEQYF. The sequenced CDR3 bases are TGTGCCAGCAGCTTAGGCGCCGTATACGAG.

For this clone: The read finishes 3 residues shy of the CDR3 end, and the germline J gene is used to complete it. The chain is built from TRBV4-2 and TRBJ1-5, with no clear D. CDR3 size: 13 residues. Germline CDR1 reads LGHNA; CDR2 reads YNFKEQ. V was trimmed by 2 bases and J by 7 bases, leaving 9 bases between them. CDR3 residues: CASSQSRQQPQHF. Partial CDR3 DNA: TGTGCCAGCAGCCAATCCCGACAACAGCCC.

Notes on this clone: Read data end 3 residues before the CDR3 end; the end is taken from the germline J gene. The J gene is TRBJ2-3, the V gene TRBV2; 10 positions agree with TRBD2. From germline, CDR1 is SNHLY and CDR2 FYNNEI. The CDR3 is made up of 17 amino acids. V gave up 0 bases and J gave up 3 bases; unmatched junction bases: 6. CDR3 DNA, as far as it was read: TGTGCCAGCAGTGAAGCTTTTTTTAGCGGGAGGACAGATACG. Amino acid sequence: CASSEAFFSGRTDT. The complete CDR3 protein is CASSEAFFSGRTDTQYF.

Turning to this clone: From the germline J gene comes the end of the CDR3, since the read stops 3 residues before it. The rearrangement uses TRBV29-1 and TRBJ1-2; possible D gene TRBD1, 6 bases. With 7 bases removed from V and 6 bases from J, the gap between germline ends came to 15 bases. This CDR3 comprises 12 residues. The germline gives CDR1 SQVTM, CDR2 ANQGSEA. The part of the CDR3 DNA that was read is TGCAGCGCCGCGCTAGCAGGGGATGGC. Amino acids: CSAALAGDG. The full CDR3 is CSAALAGDGYTF.

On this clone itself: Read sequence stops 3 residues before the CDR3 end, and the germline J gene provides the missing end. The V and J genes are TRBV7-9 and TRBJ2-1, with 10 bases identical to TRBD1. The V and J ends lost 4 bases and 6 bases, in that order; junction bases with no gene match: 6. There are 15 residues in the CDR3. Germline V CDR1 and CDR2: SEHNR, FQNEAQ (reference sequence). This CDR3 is CASSSSRTGGNEQFF. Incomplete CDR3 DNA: TGTGCCAGCAGCTCCTCCAGGACAGGGGGCAATGAG.

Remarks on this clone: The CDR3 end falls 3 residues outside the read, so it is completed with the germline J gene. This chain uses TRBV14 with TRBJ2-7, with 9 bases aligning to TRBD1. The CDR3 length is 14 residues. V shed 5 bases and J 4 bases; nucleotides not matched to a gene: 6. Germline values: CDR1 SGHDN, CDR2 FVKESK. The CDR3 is CASSTRQGVYEQYF. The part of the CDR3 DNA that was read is TGTGCCAGCAGCACCCGACAGGGGGTTTACGAG.

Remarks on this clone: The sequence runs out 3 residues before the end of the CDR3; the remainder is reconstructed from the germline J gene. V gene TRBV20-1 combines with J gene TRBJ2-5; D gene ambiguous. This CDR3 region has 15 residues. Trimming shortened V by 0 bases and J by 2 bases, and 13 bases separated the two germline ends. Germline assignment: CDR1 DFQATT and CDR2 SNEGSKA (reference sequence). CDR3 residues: CSARDLVGPQETQYF. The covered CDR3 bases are TGCAGTGCTAGAGATCTTGTAGGGCCGCAAGAGACC.

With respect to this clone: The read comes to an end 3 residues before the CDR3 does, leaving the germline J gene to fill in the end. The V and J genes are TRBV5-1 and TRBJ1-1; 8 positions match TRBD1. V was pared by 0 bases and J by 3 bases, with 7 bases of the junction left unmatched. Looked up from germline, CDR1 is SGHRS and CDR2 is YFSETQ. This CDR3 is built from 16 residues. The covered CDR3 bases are TGCGCCAGCAGCTTGGGGCAGGGGGCGAAGGACACTGAA. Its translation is CASSLGQGAKDTE. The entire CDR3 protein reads CASSLGQGAKDTEAFF.

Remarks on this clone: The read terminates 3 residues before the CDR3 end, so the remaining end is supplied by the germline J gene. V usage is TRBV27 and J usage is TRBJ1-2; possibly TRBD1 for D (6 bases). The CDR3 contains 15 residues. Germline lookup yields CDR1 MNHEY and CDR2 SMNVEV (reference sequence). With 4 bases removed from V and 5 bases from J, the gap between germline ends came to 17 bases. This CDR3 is CASSYNRDFSYGYTF. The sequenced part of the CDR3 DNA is TGTGCCAGCAGTTACAACAGGGATTTTAGTTATGGC.